The sequence of this T cell receptor beta chain was determined in a study of Siglec-9 on CD8 T cells in melanoma (dated by TCRdb to about 2019). For context, the study as a whole: In this study, researchers looked at how Siglec-9 is expressed on CD8+ T cells and what Siglec-9 does to regulate T cells within the melanoma tumor microenvironment. The paper as a whole reports these results and caveats: According to the report, an effector memory CD8+ T-cell subset that seemed to build up inside melanoma tumors was both marked and regulated by Siglec-9.

The library relied on the immunoSEQ multiplex PCR assay. TCRdb retrieved this table from immuneACCESS and kept in-frame rearrangements only. Not all clones are present; in checked studies, unresolved V genes account for under half, and no reason is known for the remainder. This sample lists 25,000 to 35,000 clones; roughly 80% were detected once. 5.8% of the sample goes to the ten largest clones. With respect to this clone: Its antigen specificity is not known. No base qualities exist here, and no much larger clone lies one base off it.

Including the terminal cysteine and phenylalanine, the CDR3 comprises 13 residues. Just CDR3 DNA is preserved here, 39 bases in frame from base 1. At the junction V is shortened by 5 bases and J by 9 bases, with 11 bases in between. The germline V gene specifies SGHNT as CDR1 and YENEEA as CDR2. The sample taken for sequencing was Siglec-9- CD8+ T cells sorted from blood. The cell subset or site label on this specimen signifies: CD8 T cells lacking Siglec-9. This TCR was recovered from a human donor in good health. The chain links TRBV11-3 with TRBJ1-6; the D gene is perhaps TRBD1, on 6 matching bases. The DNA sequence is TGTGCCAGCAGCACCGGGGGCAGTTCACCCCTCCACTTT. It translates to CASSTGGSSPLHF. Where the CDR3 stops, the reference TRBV11-3 and TRBJ1-6 genes take over; the full variable domain is EAGVVQSPRYKIIEKKQPVAFWCNPISGHNTLYWYLQNLGQGPELLIRYENEEAVDDSQLPKDRFSAERLKGVDSTLKIQPAELGDSAVYLCASSTGGSSPLHFGNGTRLTVT.